This T cell receptor (beta chain) was sequenced in a study of blood T cell repertoires in COVID-19 (dated by TCRdb to 2020 to 2022). Describing the broader study: Collaborator samples came from the United States, Italy and Spain and covered acute and convalescent phases of COVID-19. Sample metadata almost always included a de-identified subject ID, COVID-19 status, age in years and sex. Deeply sampled blood TCRbeta repertoires from subjects exposed to, actively infected with, or recovered from COVID-19 were included in the dataset. A freely available public database, intended as a resource for researchers studying the immune response to SARS-CoV-2, is where the repertoires were released. Where available, HLA class I and class II types were obtained from metadata supplied by the sample provider rather than from assay-based typing. Samples were obtained from the ongoing ImmuneRACE study (first 160 participants) and from approximately 1,200 subjects provided by 6 global collaborators. The material from the prospective study consisted of cDNA or gDNA derived from T cells, B-cell-depleted T cells, or PBMCs. The paper's findings and limits, for the study overall: The amount of clinical and demographic metadata varied by source and participant and was provided uncurated.

The immunoSEQ Assay, a bias-controlled multiplex PCR, was used to amplify TCRbeta CDR3 regions from genomic DNA. Under the source paper's analysis protocol: The number of nucleated cells in each sample was estimated by amplification of reference gene primers within the assay. Sequence reads were collapsed and filtered to measure the absolute abundance of every unique TCRbeta CDR3 rearrangement. For each sample, productive Simpson clonality was calculated as the square root of Simpson's diversity index over productive rearrangements. Entries here come from immuneACCESS through TCRdb and include only in-frame sequences with V and J called. Some clones fail to appear in such tables; in the studies checked, an unresolved V gene covers under half of the shortfall, and the cause of the remainder is unknown. The DNA gave D and trimming, while V, J and clone size come from that table. The sample table records about 250,000 clones; 65% to 85% of these occur just once. Jointly, the top ten make up around 25% of the sample.

CDR1 and CDR2 (LNHDA, SQIVND) derive from the germline V gene (reference sequence). The CDR3 holds 15 amino acids from the cysteine to the phenylalanine. Left in the record is the CDR3 DNA by itself, 45 bases read in frame from the first base. Ends trimmed: V by 3 bases, J by 3 bases; bases unmatched to a gene: 5. The collaborating institutions used their own protocols to collect whole blood in K2EDTA tubes. Collaborator samples were shipped for TCRbeta analysis as frozen whole blood, isolated PBMCs, or DNA extracted from either sample type. With regard to this clone: What this receptor recognizes is not known. No qualities accompany the bases; no much larger clone lies one base away.

The receptor comes from a man aged 35 to 55 with acute or convalescent COVID-19. Sequencing was done on a sample of peripheral blood. The rearrangement joined TRBV19 to TRBJ2-1; TRBD1 lines up with 7 middle nucleotides. The nucleotides read TGTGCCAGTAGTATTGACAGGGCCTACTACAATGAGCAGTTCTTC. Its protein reads: CASSIDRAYYNEQFF.